This T cell receptor beta chain came from a study of cytomegalovirus exposure and HLA in healthy donors. Study-wide points: In a later analysis, across HLA loci, associated TCR counts were highest for DRB1, lowest for HLA-C. CMV antigen specificity was confirmed in vitro for a few CMV-associated chains.

The PCR employed 60 Vbeta primers together with 13 Jbeta primers. Only in-frame clones appear in the TCRdb table, and some are missing; sequencing was by immunoSEQ multiplex PCR. The sample lists roughly 120,000 clones, about 81% occurring once. The junction had 12 bases not matched to a gene; V was cut back by 4 bases and J by 2 bases. The CDR3 covers 17 residues. The germline V gene encodes CDR1 SGHRS and CDR2 YFSETQ. Note on this clone: Antigen specificity is unknown. The sample has other DNA sequences that encode this CDR3 too.

The specimen was PBMCs. The sequence was collected from a woman aged 40 to 50 in good health and CMV-seropositive. This rearrangement joins TRBV5-1 to TRBJ1-5; TRBD1 aligns across 7 bases. The CDR3: CASSPDPTGSGNQPQHF. CDR3 bases: TGCGCCAGCAGCCCCGATCCGACAGGGAGTGGCAATCAGCCCCAGCATTTT.